Given below is one T cell receptor beta chain in context. Its antigen is as yet unknown. These data belong to a study of cytomegalovirus exposure and HLA in healthy donors. The germline V gene encodes CDR1 KGHSH and CDR2 LQKENI. With 2 bases removed from V and 2 bases from J, the gap between germline ends came to 10 bases. The CDR3 extends over 16 amino acids. Findings and caveats of the study: V segments that were indistinguishable, TRBV6-2 and TRBV6-3 among them, were omitted from analysis. Serostatus for CMV was the only available immune exposure information. A later analysis revealed that TCR association rates differed between HLA loci, peaking at DRB1 and bottoming out at HLA-C.

In the PCR, 60 Vbeta and 13 Jbeta primers were used. Data came from immunoSEQ multiplex PCR; TCRdb stores just in-frame clones and leaves some out. This table has roughly 100,000 clones, around 80% appearing once. J is TRBJ2-6 and V is TRBV18; no firm D call. The receptor was isolated from a man aged 30 to 39 in good health and CMV-seropositive. Sequences were obtained from PBMCs. In nucleotides, the CDR3 is TGTGCCAGCTCACCAAGGCCGGGTCCTGGGGCCAACGTCCTGACTTTC. Its protein is CASSPRPGPGANVLTF. The entire variable domain, with the rest obtained from reference TRBV18 and TRBJ2-6, is as follows: NAGVMQNPRHLVRRRGQEARLRCSPMKGHSHVYWYRQLPEEGLKFMVYLQKENIIDESGMPKERFSAEFPKEGPSILRIQQVVRGDSAAYFCASSPRPGPGANVLTFGAGSRLTVL.